Listed here are 10 T cell receptor beta chains from one sample, sequenced in a study of shared clonotypes between healthy human individuals. The table came from immunoSEQ multiplex PCR; TCRdb's copy has only in-frame clones and leaves some out. The sample consists of about 530,000 clones, 90% to 96% of them appearing once. Input material: naive CD4+ T cells sorted from blood. The subset was: CD45RA+ positively selected. All receptors come from a woman aged 25 to 39 in good health.

The rearrangement joins TRBV21-1 to TRBJ1-6; TRBD1 is the table's D call, not checked against the DNA. TRBV21-1 is termed a pseudogene. The CDR3 consists of 16 residues. CDR3 region: CASSLPDRDYNSPLHF. CDR3 DNA sequence: TGTGCCAGCAGCCTCCCGGACAGGGACTATAATTCACCCCTCCACTTT.

The chain links TRBV28 to TRBJ2-7; D gene ambiguous. Germline lookup yields CDR1 MDHEN and CDR2 SYDVKM. V lost 5 bases, J lost 4 bases, and 6 bases lay in between. The CDR3 totals 11 residues. CDR3 in amino acids: CASSEMYEQYF. The DNA of the CDR3 is TGTGCCAGCAGTGAAATGTACGAGCAGTACTTC.

The V call is TRBV10-1, the J call TRBJ2-1; possible D gene TRBD2, 5 bases. Trimming shortened V by 5 bases and J by 2 bases, and 7 bases separated the two germline ends. From germline, CDR1 is WNHNN and CDR2 SYGVQD (reference sequence). CDR3 length: 13 residues. Here the CDR3 DNA reads TGCGCCAGCAGTCGGGGTCCCTACAATGAGCAGTTCTTC. The encoded protein is CASSRGPYNEQFF.

This chain connects TRBV4-1 to TRBJ1-4; the D gene is possibly TRBD1 (6 bases). The CDR3 loop spans 15 amino acids. The V gene's germline CDR1 is MGHRA and CDR2 YSYEKL. Trimming took 4 bases from V and 7 from J, leaving 16 bases between them. The CDR3 loop is CASSRVVGAFEKLFF. In DNA, the CDR3 is TGCGCCAGCAGCCGGGTGGTGGGGGCGTTTGAAAAACTGTTTTTT.

J is TRBJ2-1 and V is TRBV2; D gene unclear. Trimming pared 2 bases from V and 8 bases from J, leaving 10 bases between. Germline-derived CDR1 and CDR2 are SNHLY and FYNNEI. CDR3 length equals 13 residues. The CDR3 DNA reads TGTGCCAGCAGTGAATATCACTTCGATGAGCAGTTCTTC. Amino acids: CASSEYHFDEQFF.

This rearrangement joins TRBV30 to TRBJ2-7; D might be TRBD1 (8 bases). Germline V lookup: CDR1 GTSNPN, CDR2 SVGIG (reference sequence). CDR3 length: 13 residues. V gave up 5 bases and J gave up 7 bases, with 18 bases separating them. In DNA, the CDR3 is TGTGCCTGGGGGGAGGGACAGGCTAAGGAGCAGTACTTC. This encodes CAWGEGQAKEQYF.

The chain links TRBV19 to TRBJ1-5; unclear D gene. V shed 8 bases and J shed 7 bases, with 9 bases lying between them. This CDR3 is built from 11 residues. Germline lookup yields CDR1 LNHDA and CDR2 SQIVND (reference sequence). CDR3 DNA: TGTGCCAGTCCTAAGGGCCAGCCCCAGCATTTT. This translates into CASPKGQPQHF.

The V gene is TRBV4-1, the J gene TRBJ2-1; D tentatively reads TRBD1 or TRBD2 (5 bases each). The CDR3 is 16 residues long. Germline V gives CDR1 MGHRA, CDR2 YSYEKL. The V and J ends lost 3 bases and 7 bases respectively, with 19 bases between them. This CDR3 reads CASSQGLSALGNEQFF. The CDR3 nucleotides are TGCGCCAGCAGCCAGGGGCTTAGCGCCCTGGGGAATGAGCAGTTCTTC.

The genes are TRBV7-9 and TRBJ1-1; no clear D gene. Germline assignment: CDR1 SEHNR and CDR2 FQNEAQ (reference sequence). The V end lost 4 bases, the J end lost 3 bases, and 12 bases lay between the germline ends. The CDR3 has 14 amino acids. The DNA for the CDR3 is TGTGCCAGCAGCTCATGGTATGGAGACACTGAAGCTTTCTTT. This encodes CASSSWYGDTEAFF.

With regard to this clone: No DNA is shown, since the ends of the CDR3 on it are uncertain; the CDR3 is the one TCRdb lists. The chain recombines TRBV4-1 with TRBJ1-3; TRBD1, the table's D call, was not compared with the DNA. The germline V gene has CDR1 MGHRA and CDR2 YSYEKL. 18 amino acids form the CDR3, both terminal residues included. CDR3 sequence: CASSHFGPGASSGNTIYF.